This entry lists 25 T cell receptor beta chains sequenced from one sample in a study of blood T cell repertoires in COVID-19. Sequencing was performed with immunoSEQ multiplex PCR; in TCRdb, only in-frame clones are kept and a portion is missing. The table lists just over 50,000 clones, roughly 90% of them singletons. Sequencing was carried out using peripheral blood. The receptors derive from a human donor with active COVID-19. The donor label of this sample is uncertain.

The CDR3 DNA is TGTGCCAGCAGCTTATATCTTGAAGCGGGGCCAATTTATGGCTACACCTTC. Translation: CASSLYLEAGPIYGYTF. The chain joins TRBV7-2 to TRBJ1-2; D might be TRBD1 (5 bases). Germline V gene lookup returns CDR1 SGHTA and CDR2 FQGNSA. Trimming left V 2 bases short and J 5 bases short, with 21 bases between. This CDR3 has 17 amino acids.

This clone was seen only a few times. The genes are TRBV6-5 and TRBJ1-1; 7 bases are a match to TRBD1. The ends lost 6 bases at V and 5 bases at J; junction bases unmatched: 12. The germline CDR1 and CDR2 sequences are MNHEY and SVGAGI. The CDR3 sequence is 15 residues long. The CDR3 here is CASSPGLTGWTEAFF. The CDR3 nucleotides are TGTGCCAGCAGCCCCGGTCTGACAGGGTGGACTGAAGCTTTCTTT.

The CDR3 DNA reads as TGCAGCGTTTTAGGGGGTCACGCCTACGAGCAGTACTTC. This gives the protein CSVLGGHAYEQYF. V and J are TRBV29-1 and TRBJ2-7; D may be TRBD1 (6 bases). V was shortened by 5 bases and J by 2 bases, with 13 bases between the two germline ends. This CDR3 comprises 13 residues. Looked up from germline, CDR1 is SQVTM and CDR2 is ANQGSEA.

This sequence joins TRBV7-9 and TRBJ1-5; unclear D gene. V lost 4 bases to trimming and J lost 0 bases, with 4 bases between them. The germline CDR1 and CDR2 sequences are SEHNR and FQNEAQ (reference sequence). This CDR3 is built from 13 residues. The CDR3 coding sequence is TGTGCCAGCAGCTCGGGTAGCAATCAGCCCCAGCATTTT. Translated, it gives CASSSGSNQPQHF.

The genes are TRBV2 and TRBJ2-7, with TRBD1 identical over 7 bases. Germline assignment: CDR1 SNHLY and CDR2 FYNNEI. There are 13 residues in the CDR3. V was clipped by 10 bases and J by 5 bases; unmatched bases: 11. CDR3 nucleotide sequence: TGTGCCAAGCAGACAGGGACGTTCGACGAGCAGTACTTC. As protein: CAKQTGTFDEQYF.

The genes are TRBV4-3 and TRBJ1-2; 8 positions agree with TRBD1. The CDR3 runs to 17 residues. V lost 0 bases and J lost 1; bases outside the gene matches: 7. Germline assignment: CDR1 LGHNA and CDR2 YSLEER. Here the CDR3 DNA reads TGCGCCAGCAGCCAAGATGAAACAGGGGGGGGTAACTATGGCTACACCTTC. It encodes CASSQDETGGGNYGYTF.

The CDR3 protein is CASSHAANLQGASSGNTIYF. The CDR3 DNA reads as TGCGCCAGCAGCCACGCAGCCAATTTACAGGGGGCTTCCTCTGGAAACACCATATATTTT. The rearrangement uses TRBV4-1 and TRBJ1-3; 9 bases fit TRBD1. The CDR3 runs 20 residues. Germline V gene sequence: CDR1 MGHRA, CDR2 YSYEKL. Trimming took 3 bases from V and 0 from J; bases not matched to a gene: 15.

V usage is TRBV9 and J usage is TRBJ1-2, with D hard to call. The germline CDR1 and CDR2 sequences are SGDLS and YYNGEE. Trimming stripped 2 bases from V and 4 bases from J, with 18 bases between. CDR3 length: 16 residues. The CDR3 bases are TGTGCCAGCAGCGTTTCAGAACAGAGAGTCCGCTATGGCTACACCTTC. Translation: CASSVSEQRVRYGYTF.

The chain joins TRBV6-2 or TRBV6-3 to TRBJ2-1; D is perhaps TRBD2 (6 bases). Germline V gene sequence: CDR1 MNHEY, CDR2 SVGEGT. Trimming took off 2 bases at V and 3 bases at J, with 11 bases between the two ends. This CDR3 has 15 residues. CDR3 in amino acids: CASSYLETSYNEQFF. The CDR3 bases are TGTGCCAGCAGTTACCTCGAGACTAGCTACAATGAGCAGTTCTTC.

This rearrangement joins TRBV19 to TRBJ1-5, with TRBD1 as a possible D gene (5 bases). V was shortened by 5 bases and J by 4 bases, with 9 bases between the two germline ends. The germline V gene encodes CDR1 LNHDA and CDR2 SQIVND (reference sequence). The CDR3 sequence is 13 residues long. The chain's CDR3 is CASSGGINQPQHF. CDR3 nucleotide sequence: TGTGCCAGTAGTGGGGGGATAAATCAGCCCCAGCATTTT. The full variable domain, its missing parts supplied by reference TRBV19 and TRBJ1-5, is DGGITQSPKYLFRKEGQNVTLSCEQNLNHDAMYWYRQDPGQGLRLIYYSQIVNDFQKGDIAEGYSVSREKKESFPLTVTSAQKNPTAFYLCASSGGINQPQHFGDGTRLSIL.

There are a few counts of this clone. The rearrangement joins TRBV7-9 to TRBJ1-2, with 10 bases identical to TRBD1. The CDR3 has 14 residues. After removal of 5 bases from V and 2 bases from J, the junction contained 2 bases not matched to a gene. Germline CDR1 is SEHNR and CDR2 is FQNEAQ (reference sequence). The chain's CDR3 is CASSRQGANYGYTF. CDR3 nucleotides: TGTGCCAGCAGCCGACAGGGGGCCAACTATGGCTACACCTTC.

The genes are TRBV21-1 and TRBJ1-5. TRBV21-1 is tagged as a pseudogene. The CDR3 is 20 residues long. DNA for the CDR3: TGTGCCAGCAGCCCTCACCGGGGTAGGCAGGGACTAACTTACAATCAGCCCCAGCATTTT. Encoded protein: CASSPHRGRQGLTYNQPQHF.

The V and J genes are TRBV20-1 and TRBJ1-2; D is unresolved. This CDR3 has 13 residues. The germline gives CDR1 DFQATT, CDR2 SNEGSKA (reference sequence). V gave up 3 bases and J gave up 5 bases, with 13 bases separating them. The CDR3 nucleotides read TGCAGTGCTAGTGCCAATTATGAGTATGGCTACACCTTC. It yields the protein CSASANYEYGYTF.

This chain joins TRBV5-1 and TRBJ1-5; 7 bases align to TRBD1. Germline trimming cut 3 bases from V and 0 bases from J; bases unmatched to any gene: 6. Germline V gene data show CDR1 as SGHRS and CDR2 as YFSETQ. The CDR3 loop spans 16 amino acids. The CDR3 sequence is CASSWGTDYSNQPQHF. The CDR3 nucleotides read TGCGCCAGCAGCTGGGGGACAGACTATAGCAATCAGCCCCAGCATTTT.

The CDR3 loop reads CASSLRGGLNKQYF. DNA of the CDR3: TGTGCCAGCAGCCTCCGGGGGGGGCTGAATAAGCAGTACTTC. The rearrangement links TRBV7-9 to TRBJ2-7; 8 bases line up with TRBD2. The CDR3 spans 14 residues. The germline CDR1 and CDR2 sequences are SEHNR and FQNEAQ (reference sequence). Trimming cost V 5 bases and J 8 bases; bases outside gene matches: 11.

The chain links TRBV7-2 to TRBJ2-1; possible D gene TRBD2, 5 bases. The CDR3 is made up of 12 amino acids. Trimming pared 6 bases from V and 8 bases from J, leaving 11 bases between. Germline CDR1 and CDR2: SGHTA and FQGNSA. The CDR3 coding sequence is TGTGCCAGCAGTCGTGCGAGGGATGAGCAGTTCTTC. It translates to CASSRARDEQFF.

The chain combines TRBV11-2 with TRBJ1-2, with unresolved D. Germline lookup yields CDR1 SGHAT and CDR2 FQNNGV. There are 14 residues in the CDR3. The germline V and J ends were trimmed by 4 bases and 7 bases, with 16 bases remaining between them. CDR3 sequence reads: CASSSTNSRGGYTF. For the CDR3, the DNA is TGTGCCAGCAGCTCGACGAATTCACGGGGTGGCTACACCTTC.

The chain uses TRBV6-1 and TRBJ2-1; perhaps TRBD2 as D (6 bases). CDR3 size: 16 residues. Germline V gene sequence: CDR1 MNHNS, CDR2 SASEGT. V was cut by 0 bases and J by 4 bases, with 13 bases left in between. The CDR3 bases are TGTGCCAGCAGTGAAGCGGACGGGAGTCCTTACAATGAGCAGTTCTTC. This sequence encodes CASSEADGSPYNEQFF.

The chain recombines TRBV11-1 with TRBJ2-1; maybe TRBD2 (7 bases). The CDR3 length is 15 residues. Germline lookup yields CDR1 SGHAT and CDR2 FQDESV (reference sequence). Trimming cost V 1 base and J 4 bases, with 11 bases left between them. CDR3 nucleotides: TGTGCCAGCAGCTTAGAGGGGGGGCCATACAATGAGCAGTTCTTC. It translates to CASSLEGGPYNEQFF. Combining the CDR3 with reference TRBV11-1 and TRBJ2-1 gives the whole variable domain EAEVAQSPRYKITEKSQAVAFWCDPISGHATLYWYRQILGQGPELLVQFQDESVVDDSQLPKDRFSAERLKGVDSTLKIQPAELGDSAMYLCASSLEGGPYNEQFFGPGTRLTVL.

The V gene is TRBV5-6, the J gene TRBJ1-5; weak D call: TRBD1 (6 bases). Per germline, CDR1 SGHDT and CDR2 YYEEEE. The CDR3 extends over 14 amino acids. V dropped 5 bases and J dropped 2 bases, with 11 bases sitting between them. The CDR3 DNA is TGTGCCAGCAGTTATCAGGGGCGCAATCAGCCCCAGCATTTT. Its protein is CASSYQGRNQPQHF.

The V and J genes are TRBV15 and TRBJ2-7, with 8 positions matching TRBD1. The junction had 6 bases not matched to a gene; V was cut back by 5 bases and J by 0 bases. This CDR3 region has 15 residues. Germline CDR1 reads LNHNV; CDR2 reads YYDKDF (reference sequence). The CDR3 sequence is CATSRDRSSSYEQYF. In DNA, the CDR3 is TGTGCCACCAGCCGGGACAGGAGCTCCTCCTACGAGCAGTACTTC.

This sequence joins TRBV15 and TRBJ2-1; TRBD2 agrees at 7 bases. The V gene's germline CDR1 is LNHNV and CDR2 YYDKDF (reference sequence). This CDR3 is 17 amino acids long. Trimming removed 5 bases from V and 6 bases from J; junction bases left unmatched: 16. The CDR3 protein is CATSGGFGGLGRNEQFF. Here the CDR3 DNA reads TGTGCCACCAGCGGGGGGTTCGGTGGACTAGGTCGCAATGAGCAGTTCTTC.

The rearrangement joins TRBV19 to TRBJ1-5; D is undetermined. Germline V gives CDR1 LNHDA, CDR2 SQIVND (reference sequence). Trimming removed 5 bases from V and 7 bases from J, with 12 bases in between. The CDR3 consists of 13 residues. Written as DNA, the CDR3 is TGTGCCAGTAGTGCCTCGAGGGCCCAGCCCCAGCATTTT. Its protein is CASSASRAQPQHF.

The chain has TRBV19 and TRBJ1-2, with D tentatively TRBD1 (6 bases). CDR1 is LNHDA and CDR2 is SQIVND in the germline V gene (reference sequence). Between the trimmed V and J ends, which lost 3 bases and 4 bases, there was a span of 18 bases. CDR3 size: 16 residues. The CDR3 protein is CASSILHGRGSYGYTF. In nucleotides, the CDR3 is TGTGCCAGTAGTATCTTGCACGGCAGGGGAAGCTATGGCTACACCTTC.

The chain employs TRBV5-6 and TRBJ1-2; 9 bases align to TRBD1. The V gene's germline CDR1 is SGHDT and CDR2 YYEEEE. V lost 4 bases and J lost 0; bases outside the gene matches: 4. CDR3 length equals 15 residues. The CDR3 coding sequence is TGTGCCAGCAGCCCGGGACAGGGAGCTAACTATGGCTACACCTTC. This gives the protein CASSPGQGANYGYTF.